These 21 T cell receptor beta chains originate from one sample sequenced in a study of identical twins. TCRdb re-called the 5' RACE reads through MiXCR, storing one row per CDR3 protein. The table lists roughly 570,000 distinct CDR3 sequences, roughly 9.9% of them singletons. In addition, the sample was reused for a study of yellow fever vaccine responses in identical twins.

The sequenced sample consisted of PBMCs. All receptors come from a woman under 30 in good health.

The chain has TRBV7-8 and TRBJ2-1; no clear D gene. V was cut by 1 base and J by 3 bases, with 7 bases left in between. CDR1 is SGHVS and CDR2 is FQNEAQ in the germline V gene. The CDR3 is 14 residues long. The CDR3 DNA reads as TGTGCCAGCAGCTTAGTTCTTTTCTACAATGAGCAGTTCTTC. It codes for CASSLVLFYNEQFF.

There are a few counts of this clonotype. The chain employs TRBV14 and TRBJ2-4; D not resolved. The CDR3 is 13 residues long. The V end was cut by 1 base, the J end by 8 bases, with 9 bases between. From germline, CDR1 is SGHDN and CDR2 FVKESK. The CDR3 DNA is TGTGCCAGCAGCCAAGGAACTAAGGACATTCAGTACTTC. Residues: CASSQGTKDIQYF.

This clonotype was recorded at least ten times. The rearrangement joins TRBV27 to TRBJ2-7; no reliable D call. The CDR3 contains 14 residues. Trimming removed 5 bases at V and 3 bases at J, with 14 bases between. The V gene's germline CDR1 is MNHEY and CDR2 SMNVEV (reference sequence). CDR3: CASSPNRDIYEQYF. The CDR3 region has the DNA TGTGCCAGCAGTCCAAACCGCGATATCTACGAGCAGTACTTC.

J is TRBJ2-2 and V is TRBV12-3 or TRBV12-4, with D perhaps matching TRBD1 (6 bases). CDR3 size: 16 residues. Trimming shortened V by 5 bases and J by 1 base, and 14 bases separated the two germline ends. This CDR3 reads CASSPTNRVNTGELFF. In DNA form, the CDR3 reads TGTGCCAGCAGTCCGACCAACAGGGTGAACACCGGGGAGCTGTTTTTT.

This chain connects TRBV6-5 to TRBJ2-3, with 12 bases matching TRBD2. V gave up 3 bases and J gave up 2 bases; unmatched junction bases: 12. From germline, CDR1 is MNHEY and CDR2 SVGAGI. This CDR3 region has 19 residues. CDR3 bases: TGTGCCAGCAGTTATTCGACTAGCGGGAGTTTTGTACCCACAGATACGCAGTATTTT. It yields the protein CASSYSTSGSFVPTDTQYF.

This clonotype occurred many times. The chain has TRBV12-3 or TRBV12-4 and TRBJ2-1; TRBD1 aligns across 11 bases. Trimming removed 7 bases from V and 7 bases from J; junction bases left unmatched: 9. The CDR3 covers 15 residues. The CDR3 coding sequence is TGTGCCAGCACCACTCTGGGACAGGGGGTGAATGAGCAGTTCTTC. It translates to CASTTLGQGVNEQFF.

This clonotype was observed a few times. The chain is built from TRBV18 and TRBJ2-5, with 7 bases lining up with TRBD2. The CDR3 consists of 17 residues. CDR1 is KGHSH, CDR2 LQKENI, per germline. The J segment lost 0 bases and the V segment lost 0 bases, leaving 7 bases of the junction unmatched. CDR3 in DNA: TGTGCCAGCTCACCACCAGAATCAGCGGGGAACCAAGAGACCCAGTACTTC. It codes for CASSPPESAGNQETQYF.

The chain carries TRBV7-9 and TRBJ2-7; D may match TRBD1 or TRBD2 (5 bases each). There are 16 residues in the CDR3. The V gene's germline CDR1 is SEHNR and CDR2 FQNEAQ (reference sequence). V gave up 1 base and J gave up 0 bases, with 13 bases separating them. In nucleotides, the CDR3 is TGTGCCAGCAGCTTAGTCGGGACGGCGAACTCCTACGAGCAGTACTTC. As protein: CASSLVGTANSYEQYF. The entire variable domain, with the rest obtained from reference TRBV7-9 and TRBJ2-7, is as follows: DTGVSQNPRHKITKRGQNVTFRCDPISEHNRLYWYRQTLGQGPEFLTYFQNEAQLEKSRLLSDRFSAERPKGSFSTLEIQRTEQGDSAMYLCASSLVGTANSYEQYFGPGTRLTVT.

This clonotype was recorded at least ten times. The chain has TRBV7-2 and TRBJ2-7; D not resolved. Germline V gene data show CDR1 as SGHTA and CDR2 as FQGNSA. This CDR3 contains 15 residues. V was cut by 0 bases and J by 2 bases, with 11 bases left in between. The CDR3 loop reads CASSLAVRPTYEQYF. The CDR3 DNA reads TGTGCCAGCAGCTTAGCGGTACGTCCAACCTACGAGCAGTACTTC.

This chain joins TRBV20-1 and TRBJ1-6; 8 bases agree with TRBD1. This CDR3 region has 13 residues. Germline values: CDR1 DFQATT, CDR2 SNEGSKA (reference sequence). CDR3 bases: TGCAGCCTGAGGACAGGGAAAAATTCACCCCTCCACTTT. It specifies CSLRTGKNSPLHF.

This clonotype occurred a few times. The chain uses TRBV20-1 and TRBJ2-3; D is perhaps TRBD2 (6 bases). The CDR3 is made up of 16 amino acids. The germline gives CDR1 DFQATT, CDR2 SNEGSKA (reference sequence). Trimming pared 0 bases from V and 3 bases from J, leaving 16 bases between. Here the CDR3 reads CSARDPWEDGTDTQYF. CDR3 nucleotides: TGCAGTGCTAGAGATCCTTGGGAGGATGGGACAGATACGCAGTATTTT.

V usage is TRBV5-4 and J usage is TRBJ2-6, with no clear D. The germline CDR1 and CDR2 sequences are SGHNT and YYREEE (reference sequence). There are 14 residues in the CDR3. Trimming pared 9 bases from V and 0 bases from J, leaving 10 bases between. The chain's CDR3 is CATSATSGANVLTF. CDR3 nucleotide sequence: TGTGCCACCTCGGCAACCTCTGGGGCCAACGTCCTGACTTTC.

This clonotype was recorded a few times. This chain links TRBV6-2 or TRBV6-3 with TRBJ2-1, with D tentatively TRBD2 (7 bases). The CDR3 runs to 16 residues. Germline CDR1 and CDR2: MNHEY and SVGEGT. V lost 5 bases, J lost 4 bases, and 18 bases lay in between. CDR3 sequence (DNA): TGTGCCAGCAGTGAGAAGGGGGGGATTGTGTACAATGAGCAGTTCTTC. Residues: CASSEKGGIVYNEQFF.

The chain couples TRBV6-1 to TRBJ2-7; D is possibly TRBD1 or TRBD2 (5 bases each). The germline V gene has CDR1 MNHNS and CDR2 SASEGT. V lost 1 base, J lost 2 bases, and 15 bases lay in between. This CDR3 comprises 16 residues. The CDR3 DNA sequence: TGTGCCAGCAGTGAAGACGTCTGGGGGTTTACCTACGAGCAGTACTTC. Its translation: CASSEDVWGFTYEQYF.

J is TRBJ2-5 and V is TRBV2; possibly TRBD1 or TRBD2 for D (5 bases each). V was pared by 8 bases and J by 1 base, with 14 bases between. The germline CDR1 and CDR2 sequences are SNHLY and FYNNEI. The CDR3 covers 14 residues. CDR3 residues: CASERDLGQETQYF. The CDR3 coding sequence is TGTGCCAGCGAAAGGGACCTCGGCCAAGAGACCCAGTACTTC.

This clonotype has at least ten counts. DNA for the CDR3: TGTGCCAGCAGTTTCCGGGGGGGGCGGAATGAGCAGTTCTTC. It yields the protein CASSFRGGRNEQFF. The chain recombines TRBV12-3 or TRBV12-4 with TRBJ2-1; 8 positions match TRBD2. This CDR3 has 14 residues. The V gene end was trimmed by 3 bases and the J gene end by 7 bases; junction bases not matched to a gene: 5.

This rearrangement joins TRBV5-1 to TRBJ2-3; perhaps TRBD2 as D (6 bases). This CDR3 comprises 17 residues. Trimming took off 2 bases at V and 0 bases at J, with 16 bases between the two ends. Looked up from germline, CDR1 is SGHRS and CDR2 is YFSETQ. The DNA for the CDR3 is TGCGCCAGCAGCTTAAGGGACTTAGCACGTAGCACAGATACGCAGTATTTT. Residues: CASSLRDLARSTDTQYF.

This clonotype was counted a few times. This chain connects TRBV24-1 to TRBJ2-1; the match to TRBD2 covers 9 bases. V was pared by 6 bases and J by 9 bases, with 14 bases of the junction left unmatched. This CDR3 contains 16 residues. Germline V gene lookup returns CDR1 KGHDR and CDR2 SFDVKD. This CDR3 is CATSRGAGGGVGEQFF. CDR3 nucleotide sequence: TGTGCCACCAGTCGCGGAGCGGGAGGAGGGGTGGGTGAGCAGTTCTTC.

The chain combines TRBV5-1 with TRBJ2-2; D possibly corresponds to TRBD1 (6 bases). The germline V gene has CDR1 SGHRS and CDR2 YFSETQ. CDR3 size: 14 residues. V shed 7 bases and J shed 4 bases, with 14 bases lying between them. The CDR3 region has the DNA TGCGCCAGCGCCTGGGGGCTGGGCACCGGGGAGCTGTTTTTT. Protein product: CASAWGLGTGELFF.

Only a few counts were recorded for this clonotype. CDR3 sequence (DNA): TGCAGTGCCACAACCGAGTACAATGGATACAATGAGCAGTTCTTC. Translation gives CSATTEYNGYNEQFF. The V and J genes are TRBV20-1 and TRBJ2-1; D not certain. Germline-derived CDR1 and CDR2 are DFQATT and SNEGSKA (reference sequence). Trimming cost V 6 bases and J 4 bases, with 19 bases left between them. This CDR3 comprises 15 residues.

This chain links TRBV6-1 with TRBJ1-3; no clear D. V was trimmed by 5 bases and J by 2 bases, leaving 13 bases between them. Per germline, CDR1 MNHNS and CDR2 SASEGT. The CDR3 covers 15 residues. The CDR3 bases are TGTGCCAGCAGTCGAAAGGGTACTCCTGGAAACACCATATATTTT. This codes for CASSRKGTPGNTIYF.